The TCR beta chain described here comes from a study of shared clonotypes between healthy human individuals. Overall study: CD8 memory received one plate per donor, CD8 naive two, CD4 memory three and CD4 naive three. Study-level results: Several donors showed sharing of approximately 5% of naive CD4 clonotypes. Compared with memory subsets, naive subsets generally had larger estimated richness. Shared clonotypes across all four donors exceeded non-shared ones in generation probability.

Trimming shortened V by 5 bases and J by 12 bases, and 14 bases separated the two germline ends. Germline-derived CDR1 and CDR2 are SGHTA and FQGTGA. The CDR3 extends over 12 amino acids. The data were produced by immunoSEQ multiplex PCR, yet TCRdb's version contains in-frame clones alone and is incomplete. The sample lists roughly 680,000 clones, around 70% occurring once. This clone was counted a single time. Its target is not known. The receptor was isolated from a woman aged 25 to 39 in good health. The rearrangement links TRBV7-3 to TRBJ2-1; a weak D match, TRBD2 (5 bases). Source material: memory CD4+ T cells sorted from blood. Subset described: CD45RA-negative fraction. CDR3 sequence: CASSPGSGGQFF. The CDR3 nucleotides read TGTGCCAGCAGCCCAGGCTCAGGAGGGCAGTTCTTC. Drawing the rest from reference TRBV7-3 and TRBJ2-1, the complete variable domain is GAGVSQTPSNKVTEKGKYVELRCDPISGHTALYWYRQSLGQGPEFLIYFQGTGAADDSGLPNDRFFAVRPEGSVSTLKIQRTERGDSAVYLCASSPGSGGQFFGPGTRLTVL.